The rows below give T cell receptor beta chains drawn from one sample of a study of blood T cell repertoires in COVID-19. The repertoire was sequenced with immunoSEQ multiplex PCR; TCRdb's copy has only in-frame clones and lacks some. The data show 140,000 to 150,000 clones, 86% seen once. The specimen was PBMCs or T cells enriched from blood (not recorded which). The receptors stem from a man aged 50 to 59 who had recovered from COVID-19. CDR3s include the opening cysteine and the closing phenylalanine or tryptophan. A D gene is named only where the DNA matches it firmly. Clone size is given for some rows only: seen once, a few or many times, or a class if the clone is expanded.

D gene: TRBD1; V gene: TRBV9; J gene: TRBJ1-4; clone size: -; CDR3 protein: CASSPRQGGEKLFF; CDR3 DNA: TGTGCCAGCAGCCCCCGACAGGGTGGGGAAAAACTGTTTTTT
D gene: TRBD1; V gene: TRBV5-1; J gene: TRBJ2-3; clone size: -; CDR3 protein: CASSPMTGGTDTQYF; CDR3 DNA: TGCGCCAGCAGCCCGATGACAGGGGGCACAGATACGCAGTATTTT
D gene: TRBD1; V gene: TRBV7-8; J gene: TRBJ1-1; clone size: -; CDR3 protein: CASSSPDRGTEAFF; CDR3 DNA: TGTGCCAGCAGCTCACCCGACAGGGGGACTGAAGCTTTCTTT
D gene: -; V gene: TRBV28; J gene: TRBJ1-1; clone size: -; CDR3 protein: CASNTRGREAEAFF; CDR3 DNA: TGTGCCAGCAACACCCGGGGCAGGGAGGCTGAAGCTTTCTTT
D gene: TRBD1; V gene: TRBV19; J gene: TRBJ1-5; clone size: once; CDR3 protein: CASGDRVNQPQHF; CDR3 DNA: TGTGCCAGTGGAGACAGGGTGAATCAGCCCCAGCATTTT
D gene: -; V gene: TRBV7-2; J gene: TRBJ2-3; clone size: -; CDR3 protein: CASSSGGRSTDTQYF; CDR3 DNA: TGTGCCAGCAGCTCAGGGGGGCGAAGCACAGATACGCAGTATTTT
D gene: TRBD1; V gene: TRBV5-1; J gene: TRBJ1-6; clone size: -; CDR3 protein: CASSSGQPDSPLHF; CDR3 DNA: TGCGCCAGCAGCTCGGGACAGCCTGATTCACCCCTCCACTTT
D gene: -; V gene: TRBV2; J gene: TRBJ1-5; clone size: -; CDR3 protein: CASSERTNNQPQHF; CDR3 DNA: TGTGCCAGCAGTGAAAGGACAAACAATCAGCCCCAGCATTTT
D gene: -; V gene: TRBV24-1; J gene: TRBJ2-1; clone size: -; CDR3 protein: CATSDVDTSSYNEQFF; CDR3 DNA: TGTGCCACCAGTGACGTCGACACGAGCTCCTACAATGAGCAGTTCTTC
D gene: TRBD1; V gene: TRBV5-6; J gene: TRBJ1-5; clone size: -; CDR3 protein: CASSSRGQPYSNQPQHF; CDR3 DNA: TGTGCCAGCAGCTCGAGGGGACAGCCTTATAGCAATCAGCCCCAGCATTTT
D gene: TRBD2; V gene: TRBV5-1; J gene: TRBJ2-1; clone size: -; CDR3 protein: CASSPGTSGDNEQFF; CDR3 DNA: TGCGCCAGCAGCCCCGGGACTAGCGGAGACAATGAGCAGTTCTTC
D gene: -; V gene: TRBV6-2/TRBV6-3; J gene: TRBJ1-2; clone size: -; CDR3 protein: CASSRLRDIWNYGYTF; CDR3 DNA: TGTGCCAGCAGCCGTCTCCGGGACATTTGGAACTATGGCTACACCTTC
D gene: TRBD2; V gene: TRBV28; J gene: TRBJ2-1; clone size: -; CDR3 protein: CASSWGLAGGNEQFF; CDR3 DNA: TGTGCCAGCAGTTGGGGACTAGCGGGGGGCAATGAGCAGTTCTTC
D gene: -; V gene: TRBV27; J gene: TRBJ1-1; clone size: few; CDR3 protein: CASSKQGVGDTEAFF; CDR3 DNA: TGTGCCAGCAGTAAACAGGGAGTCGGGGACACTGAAGCTTTCTTT